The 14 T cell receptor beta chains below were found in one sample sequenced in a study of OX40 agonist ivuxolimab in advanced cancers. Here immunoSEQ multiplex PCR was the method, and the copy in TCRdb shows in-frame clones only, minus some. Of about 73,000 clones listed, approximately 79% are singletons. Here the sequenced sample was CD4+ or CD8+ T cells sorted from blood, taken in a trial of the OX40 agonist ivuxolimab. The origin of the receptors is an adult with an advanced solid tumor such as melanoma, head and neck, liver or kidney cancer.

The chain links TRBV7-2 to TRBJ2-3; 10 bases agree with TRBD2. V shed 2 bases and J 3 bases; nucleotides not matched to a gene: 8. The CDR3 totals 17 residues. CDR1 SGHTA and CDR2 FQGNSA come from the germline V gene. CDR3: CASSLRSSGSRTDTQYF. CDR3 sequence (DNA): TGTGCCAGCAGCTTACGGTCTAGCGGGAGTCGGACAGATACGCAGTATTTT.

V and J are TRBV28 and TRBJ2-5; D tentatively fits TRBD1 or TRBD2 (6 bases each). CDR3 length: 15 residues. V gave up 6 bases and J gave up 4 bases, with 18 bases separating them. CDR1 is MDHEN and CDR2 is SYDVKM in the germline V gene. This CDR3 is CASSPRWGAGETQYF. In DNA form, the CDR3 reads TGTGCCAGCAGCCCACGTTGGGGGGCGGGAGAGACCCAGTACTTC.

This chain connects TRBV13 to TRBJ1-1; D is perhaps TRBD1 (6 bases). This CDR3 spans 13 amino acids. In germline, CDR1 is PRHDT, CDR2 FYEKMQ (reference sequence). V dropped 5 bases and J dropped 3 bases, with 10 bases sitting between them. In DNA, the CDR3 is TGTGCCAGCAGCCGTTACAGGGACACTGAAGCTTTCTTT. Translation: CASSRYRDTEAFF.

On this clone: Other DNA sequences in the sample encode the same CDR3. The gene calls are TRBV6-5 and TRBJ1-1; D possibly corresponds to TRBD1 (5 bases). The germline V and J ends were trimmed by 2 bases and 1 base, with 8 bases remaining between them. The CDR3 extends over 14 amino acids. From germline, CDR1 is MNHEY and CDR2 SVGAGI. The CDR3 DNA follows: TGTGCCAGCAGTTACGAGGGGTGGAACACTGAAGCTTTCTTT. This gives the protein CASSYEGWNTEAFF.

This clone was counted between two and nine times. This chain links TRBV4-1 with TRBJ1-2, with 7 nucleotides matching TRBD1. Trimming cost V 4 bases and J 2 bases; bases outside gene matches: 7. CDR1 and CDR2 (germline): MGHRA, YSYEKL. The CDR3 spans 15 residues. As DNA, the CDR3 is TGCGCCAGCAGCCCCTTTGGGACAGAGAACTATGGCTACACCTTC. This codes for CASSPFGTENYGYTF.

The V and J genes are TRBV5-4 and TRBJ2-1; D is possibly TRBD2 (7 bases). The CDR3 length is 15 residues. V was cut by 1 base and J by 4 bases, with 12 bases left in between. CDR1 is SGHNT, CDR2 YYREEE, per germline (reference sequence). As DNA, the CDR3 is TGTGCCAGCAGCTTGTGGGGGGGCAAATACAATGAGCAGTTCTTC. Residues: CASSLWGGKYNEQFF. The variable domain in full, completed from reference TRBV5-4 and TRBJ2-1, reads ETGVTQSPTHLIKTRGQQVTLRCSSQSGHNTVSWYQQALGQGPQFIFQYYREEENGRGNFPPRFSGLQFPNYSSELNVNALELDDSALYLCASSLWGGKYNEQFFGPGTRLTVL.

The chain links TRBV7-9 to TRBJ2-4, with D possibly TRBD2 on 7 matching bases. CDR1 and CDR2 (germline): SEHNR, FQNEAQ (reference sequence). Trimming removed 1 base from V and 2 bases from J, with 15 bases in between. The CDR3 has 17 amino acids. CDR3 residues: CASSLDGGLVSKNIQYF. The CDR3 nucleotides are TGTGCCAGCAGCTTAGACGGGGGGCTCGTTTCCAAAAACATTCAGTACTTC.

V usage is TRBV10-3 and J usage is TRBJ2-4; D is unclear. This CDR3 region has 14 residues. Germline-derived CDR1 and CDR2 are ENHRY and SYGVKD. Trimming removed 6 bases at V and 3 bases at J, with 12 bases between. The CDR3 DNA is TGTGCCATCAGGGCTAGTCTATACAAAAACATTCAGTACTTC. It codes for CAIRASLYKNIQYF.

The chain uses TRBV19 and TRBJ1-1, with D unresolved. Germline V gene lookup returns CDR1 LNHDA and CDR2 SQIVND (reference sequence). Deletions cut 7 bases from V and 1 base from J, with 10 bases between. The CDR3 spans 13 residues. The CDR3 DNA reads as TGTGCCAGTACCGCGACGGCGAACACTGAAGCTTTCTTT. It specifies CASTATANTEAFF.

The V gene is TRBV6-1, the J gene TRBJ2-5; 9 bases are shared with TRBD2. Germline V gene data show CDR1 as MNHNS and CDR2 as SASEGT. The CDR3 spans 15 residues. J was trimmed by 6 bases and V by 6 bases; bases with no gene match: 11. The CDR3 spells CASSPTSGLGKTQYF. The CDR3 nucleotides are TGTGCCAGCAGCCCGACTAGCGGATTGGGAAAGACCCAGTACTTC.

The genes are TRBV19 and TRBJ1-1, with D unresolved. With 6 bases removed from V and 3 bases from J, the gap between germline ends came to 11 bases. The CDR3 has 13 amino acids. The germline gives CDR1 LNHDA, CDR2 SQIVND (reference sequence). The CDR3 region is CASRGWGDTEAFF. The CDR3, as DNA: TGTGCCAGTAGGGGCTGGGGTGACACTGAAGCTTTCTTT.

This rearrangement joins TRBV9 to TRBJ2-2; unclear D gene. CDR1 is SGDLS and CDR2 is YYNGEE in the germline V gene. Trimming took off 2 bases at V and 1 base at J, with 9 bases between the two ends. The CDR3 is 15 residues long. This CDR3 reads CASSVTLLNTGELFF. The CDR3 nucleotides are TGTGCCAGCAGCGTTACACTATTGAACACCGGGGAGCTGTTTTTT. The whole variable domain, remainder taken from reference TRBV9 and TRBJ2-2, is DSGVTQTPKHLITATGQRVTLRCSPRSGDLSVYWYQQSLDQGLQFLIQYYNGEERAKGNILERFSAQQFPDLHSELNLSSLELGDSALYFCASSVTLLNTGELFFGEGSRLTVL.

The CDR3 reads CASRRVTAKNIQYF. CDR3 bases: TGTGCCAGTCGTAGGGTCACAGCCAAAAACATTCAGTACTTC. V and J are TRBV7-9 and TRBJ2-4, with unresolved D. Trimming stripped 9 bases from V and 0 bases from J, with 12 bases between. Per the germline V gene, CDR1 is SEHNR and CDR2 is FQNEAQ (reference sequence). CDR3 size: 14 residues.

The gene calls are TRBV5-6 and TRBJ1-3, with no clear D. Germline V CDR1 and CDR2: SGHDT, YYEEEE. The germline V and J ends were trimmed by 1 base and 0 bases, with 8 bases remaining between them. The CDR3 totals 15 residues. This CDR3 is CASSLLVNSGNTIYF. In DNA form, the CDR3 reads TGTGCCAGCAGCTTGCTCGTTAACTCTGGAAACACCATATATTTT.